This T cell receptor beta chain was retrieved from a study of cytomegalovirus exposure and HLA in healthy donors. The PCR employed 60 Vbeta primers together with 13 Jbeta primers. Here immunoSEQ multiplex PCR was the method, and the copy in TCRdb shows in-frame clones only, minus some. This repertoire includes 200,000 to 250,000 clones. The CDR3 is 14 amino acids. V shed 4 bases and J 3 bases; nucleotides not matched to a gene: 6. CDR1 and CDR2 (germline): SGHTA, FQGNSA. The receptor was derived from a woman in her 30s in good health and CMV-seropositive. The V call is TRBV7-2, the J call TRBJ2-7; 7 positions agree with TRBD1. The sample comprised PBMCs. The CDR3 loop is CASSSLDRYYEQYF. DNA of the CDR3: TGTGCCAGCAGCTCCTTGGACAGGTACTACGAGCAGTACTTC.